This TCR beta chain is from a study of post-analysis software for immune sequencing data. For the study at large: Patients with relapsing-remitting, secondary progressive and progressive-relapsing multiple sclerosis courses were all represented.

Included in the TCR beta cDNA libraries were unique molecular identifiers. Input of roughly 1 to 11 million T cells yielded 450,000 to 550,000 cDNA molecules. TCRdb recomputed calls from the PCR reads with MiXCR, one row per CDR3 protein. The sample contains 350,000 to 500,000 distinct CDR3 sequences, 35% to 45% of which appear only once. The sample holds a few counts of this clonotype. Antigen: not known. General study points: F measure grouped same-batch samples tightly together. Compared with controls, patients had more of roughly 5 TRBV segments, including TRBV5-6, TRBV5-1 and TRBV20-1.

CDR1 and CDR2 (germline): LGHNA, YSLEER. Trimming took 6 bases from V and 8 from J; bases not matched to a gene: 10. The CDR3 is 15 residues long. Sequenced material: blood. This chain connects TRBV4-3 to TRBJ2-1; 10 nucleotides match TRBD2. This TCR was recovered from a girl aged 2-9 years with multiple sclerosis. CDR3: CASRVGTSALHEQFF. In DNA form, the CDR3 reads TGCGCCAGCAGAGTCGGGACTAGCGCTCTCCATGAGCAGTTCTTC.